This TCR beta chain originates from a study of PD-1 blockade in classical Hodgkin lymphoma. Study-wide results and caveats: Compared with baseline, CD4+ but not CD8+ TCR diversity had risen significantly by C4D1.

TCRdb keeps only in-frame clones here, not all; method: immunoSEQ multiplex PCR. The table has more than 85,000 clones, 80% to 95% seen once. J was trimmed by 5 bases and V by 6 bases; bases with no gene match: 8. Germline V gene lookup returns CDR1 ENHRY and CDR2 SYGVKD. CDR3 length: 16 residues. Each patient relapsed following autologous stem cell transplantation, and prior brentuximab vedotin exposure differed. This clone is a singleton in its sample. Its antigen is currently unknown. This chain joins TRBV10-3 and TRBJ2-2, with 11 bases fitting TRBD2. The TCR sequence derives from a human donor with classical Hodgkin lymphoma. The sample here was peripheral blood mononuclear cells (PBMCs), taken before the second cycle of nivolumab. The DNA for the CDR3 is TGTGCCATCAGGGCGTCTAGCGGGAGGAAAACCGGGGAGCTGTTTTTT. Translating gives CAIRASSGRKTGELFF.